Below are 23 T cell receptor beta chains sequenced from a single sample in a study of blood T cell repertoires in COVID-19. The assay was immunoSEQ multiplex PCR, and TCRdb's table has in-frame clones only and misses some. The sample gives 35,000 to 50,000 clones, over 75% of which show up once; more than 20% is in the top ten. Sample: peripheral blood. These receptors were obtained from a woman aged 55-75 years with acute or convalescent COVID-19.

The chain joins TRBV6-5 to TRBJ1-2, with D perhaps matching TRBD1 (6 bases). The V end was cut by 6 bases, the J end by 8 bases, with 22 bases between. The CDR3 runs 15 residues. The V gene's germline CDR1 is MNHEY and CDR2 SVGAGI. The chain's CDR3 is CASRLSGALSEGYTF. In DNA, the CDR3 is TGTGCCAGCAGGCTATCAGGGGCGCTCAGTGAGGGCTACACCTTC.

The chain recombines TRBV7-2 with TRBJ2-3, with 9 bases lining up with TRBD2. The CDR3 length is 19 residues. Trimming removed 5 bases from V and 1 base from J; junction bases left unmatched: 16. Germline-derived CDR1 and CDR2 are SGHTA and FQGNSA. The CDR3 loop reads CASSARGSKLAGGTDTQYF. CDR3 in DNA: TGTGCCAGCAGCGCACGGGGGAGTAAACTAGCGGGTGGCACAGATACGCAGTATTTT. Complete variable domain (other parts from reference TRBV7-2 and TRBJ2-3): GAGVSQSPSNKVTEKGKDVELRCDPISGHTALYWYRQSLGQGLEFLIYFQGNSAPDKSGLPSDRFSAERTGGSVSTLTIQRTQQEDSAVYLCASSARGSKLAGGTDTQYFGPGTRLTVL.

The genes are TRBV27 and TRBJ1-5, with 9 bases lining up with TRBD1. The V and J ends lost 6 bases and 6 bases, in that order; junction bases with no gene match: 9. This CDR3 is built from 15 residues. CDR1 is MNHEY and CDR2 is SMNVEV in the germline V gene (reference sequence). Here the CDR3 DNA reads TGTGCCAGCAGCCCCGGGACAGGGTTTCTTCAGCCCCAGCATTTT. It specifies CASSPGTGFLQPQHF.

A note on this clone: A much larger clone lies a single base off, so this may be a read error. Other DNA sequences in this sample translate to the same CDR3. The chain employs TRBV6-5 and TRBJ1-3, with D maybe TRBD1 (6 bases). The length of the CDR3 is 13 residues. Germline-derived CDR1 and CDR2 are MNHEY and SVGAGI. Between the trimmed V and J ends, which lost 6 bases and 2 bases, there was a span of 8 bases. In nucleotides, the CDR3 is TGTGCCAGCAGGGCAGGGGCTGGAAACACCATATATTTT. It encodes CASRAGAGNTIYF.

With regard to this clone: The junction differs from germline at one of its ends, possibly a read error. V usage is TRBV18 and J usage is TRBJ1-6, with TRBD1 matching over 9 bases. The CDR3 sequence is 14 residues long. Germline assignment: CDR1 KGHSH and CDR2 LQKENI. CDR3 sequence (DNA): TGTGCCAGCTCCTGGGACAGGGATAACTCACCCCTCCACTTT. It encodes CASSWDRDNSPLHF.

The J gene is TRBJ1-4, the V gene TRBV7-9; 7 bases agree with TRBD1. This CDR3 has 15 residues. The germline CDR1 and CDR2 sequences are SEHNR and FQNEAQ (reference sequence). V shed 2 bases and J 3 bases; nucleotides not matched to a gene: 3. CDR3 sequence (DNA): TGTGCCAGCAGCTTAAGACAGGGAGCTAATGAAAAACTGTTTTTT. Its translation: CASSLRQGANEKLFF.

The V call is TRBV7-7, the J call TRBJ1-5, with TRBD1 matching over 7 bases. Germline CDR1 SSHAT, CDR2 FNYEAQ (reference sequence). CDR3 size: 18 residues. V was pared by 2 bases and J by 8 bases, with 18 bases of the junction left unmatched. CDR3 in DNA: TGTGCCAGCAGCTTATCCACGACAGGGACCCCCCTCATTGAGCCCCAGCATTTT. Protein: CASSLSTTGTPLIEPQHF.

The chain joins TRBV12-3 or TRBV12-4 to TRBJ2-7; D unclear. V was clipped by 4 bases and J by 4 bases, with 8 bases between them. The CDR3 has 12 amino acids. The CDR3, as DNA: TGTGCCAGCAGTTACACCCAATACGAGCAGTACTTC. This sequence encodes CASSYTQYEQYF.

The CDR3 sequence: CSVLATNEKLFF. Here the CDR3 DNA reads TGCAGCGTGTTAGCAACTAATGAAAAACTGTTTTTT. The chain carries TRBV29-1 and TRBJ1-4; D unclear. The CDR3 totals 12 residues. Germline V gene sequence: CDR1 SQVTM, CDR2 ANQGSEA. The ends were cut back, 6 bases at V and 0 bases at J, with 5 bases in the middle. Complete variable domain (other parts from reference TRBV29-1 and TRBJ1-4): SAVISQKPSRDICQRGTSLTIQCQVDSQVTMMFWYRQQPGQSLTLIATANQGSEATYESGFVIDKFPISRPNLTFSTLTVSNMSPEDSSIYLCSVLATNEKLFFGSGTQLSVL.

This clone was seen a few times. The chain combines TRBV19 with TRBJ1-1; tentatively, D is TRBD1 (5 bases). This CDR3 comprises 15 residues. Trimming cost V 4 bases and J 0 bases, with 12 bases left between them. CDR1 LNHDA and CDR2 SQIVND come from the germline V gene (reference sequence). The DNA of the CDR3 is TGTGCCAGTAGTAGCTCGGGGGGGGTGAACACTGAAGCTTTCTTT. Translation: CASSSSGGVNTEAFF.

This sequence joins TRBV2 and TRBJ1-4, with TRBD1 identical over 10 bases. In germline, CDR1 is SNHLY, CDR2 FYNNEI. The V and J ends lost 2 bases and 4 bases, in that order; junction bases with no gene match: 7. The CDR3 totals 17 residues. CDR3 sequence reads: CASSERGTGVLNEKLFF. The CDR3 DNA follows: TGTGCCAGCAGTGAAAGGGGGACAGGGGTCCTTAATGAAAAACTGTTTTTT.

This sequence joins TRBV5-4 and TRBJ1-2; a weak D match, TRBD1 (6 bases). The CDR3 totals 14 residues. Between the trimmed V and J ends, which lost 3 bases and 10 bases, there was a span of 19 bases. Germline lookup yields CDR1 SGHNT and CDR2 YYREEE (reference sequence). The CDR3 region is CASSSGQTSKVYTF. The CDR3 region has the DNA TGTGCCAGCAGCTCAGGACAGACATCGAAAGTCTACACCTTC.

This chain links TRBV27 with TRBJ2-2; a possible D gene is TRBD2 (6 bases). Germline V lookup: CDR1 MNHEY, CDR2 SMNVEV (reference sequence). The CDR3 consists of 18 residues. V lost 6 bases and J 4 bases, leaving 24 bases between the germline ends. The CDR3 coding sequence is TGTGCCAGCAGCCTGGGGGGTAGCGGTGGAACTTCCACCGGGGAGCTGTTTTTT. Amino acids: CASSLGGSGGTSTGELFF.

The V call is TRBV3-1 (or the pseudogene TRBV3-2), the J call TRBJ1-6; tentative D call: TRBD1 (6 bases). The CDR3 extends over 16 amino acids. The V gene's germline CDR1 is LGHDT and CDR2 YNNKEL (reference sequence). V was clipped by 1 base and J by 5 bases, with 12 bases between them. The CDR3 protein is CASSQGQGIHNSPLHF. CDR3 sequence (DNA): TGTGCCAGCAGCCAAGGGCAGGGGATACATAATTCACCCCTCCACTTT.

The chain has TRBV15 and TRBJ2-3; TRBD2 agrees at 12 bases. V was clipped by 0 bases and J by 0 bases; unmatched bases: 7. Germline V lookup: CDR1 LNHNV, CDR2 YYDKDF (reference sequence). CDR3 length: 19 amino acids. The CDR3, as DNA: TGTGCCACCAGCAGAGATCAGGCCGGACTAGCGGGGAGCACAGATACGCAGTATTTT. This translates into CATSRDQAGLAGSTDTQYF. Looking up the rest from reference TRBV15 and TRBJ2-3 gives the full variable domain: DAMVIQNPRYQVTQFGKPVTLSCSQTLNHNVMYWYQQKSSQAPKLLFHYYDKDFNNEADTPDNFQSRRPNTSFCFLDIRSPGLGDTAMYLCATSRDQAGLAGSTDTQYFGPGTRLTVL.

V and J are TRBV19 and TRBJ2-3, with TRBD1 matching 8 bases. Trimming cost V 4 bases and J 6 bases; bases outside gene matches: 9. Germline lookup yields CDR1 LNHDA and CDR2 SQIVND (reference sequence). The CDR3 runs 15 residues. The CDR3: CASSTGQVGQDTQYF. CDR3 nucleotides: TGTGCCAGTAGTACGGGACAGGTGGGGCAGGATACGCAGTATTTT.

The chain couples TRBV18 to TRBJ2-1, with 8 bases aligning to TRBD2. This CDR3 has 15 amino acids. J gave up 6 bases and V 2 bases, and 6 bases lay outside the gene matches. Germline values: CDR1 KGHSH, CDR2 LQKENI. CDR3 nucleotides: TGTGCCAGCTCACCAGCCCCGAGCGGGGGCAATGAGCAGTTCTTC. Its translation: CASSPAPSGGNEQFF.

The J gene is TRBJ1-4, the V gene TRBV28; D ambiguous. The V end lost 3 bases, the J end lost 10 bases, and 9 bases lay between the germline ends. CDR1 is MDHEN, CDR2 SYDVKM, per germline. The CDR3 contains 12 residues. As DNA, the CDR3 is TGTGCCAGCAGTTTCCTCGCGGGAAAACTGTTTTTT. This encodes CASSFLAGKLFF.

The CDR3 loop is CASTDTLGQNQPQHF. CDR3 nucleotide sequence: TGTGCCAGCACCGACACCTTGGGACAGAATCAGCCCCAGCATTTT. The chain joins TRBV6-5 to TRBJ1-5; 7 bases line up with TRBD1. Germline assignment: CDR1 MNHEY and CDR2 SVGAGI. This CDR3 is 15 amino acids long. V trimming: 7 bases; J trimming: 4 bases; junction bases outside the gene matches: 10.

The chain couples TRBV6-5 to TRBJ1-1; maybe TRBD1 (6 bases). The V and J ends lost 6 bases and 1 base respectively, with 9 bases between them. The germline V gene has CDR1 MNHEY and CDR2 SVGAGI. The CDR3 length is 13 residues. CDR3 bases: TGTGCCAGCAGGACACAGGGGAACACTGAAGCTTTCTTT. Translation gives CASRTQGNTEAFF.

The gene calls are TRBV19 and TRBJ1-1, with 7 bases identical to TRBD1. The germline V gene has CDR1 LNHDA and CDR2 SQIVND (reference sequence). J lost 4 bases, V lost 7 bases, and 9 bases had no gene match. This CDR3 contains 14 residues. CDR3 in DNA: TGTGCCAGTACCGCTGGGACAGCGGGCACTGAAGCTTTCTTT. Translated, it gives CASTAGTAGTEAFF.

The chain uses TRBV14 and TRBJ2-7, with 11 nucleotides matching TRBD1. This CDR3 is built from 15 residues. Germline CDR1 and CDR2: SGHDN and FVKESK. Losses at the gene ends were 5 bases for V and 6 bases for J; bases not matched to a gene: 9. CDR3 sequence reads: CASSSPGTGGGEQYF. CDR3 nucleotides: TGTGCCAGCAGCTCTCCCGGGACAGGGGGAGGCGAGCAGTACTTC.

The chain joins TRBV18 to TRBJ1-4; 9 bases align to TRBD1. The ends lost 3 bases at V and 6 bases at J; junction bases unmatched: 2. Germline CDR1 KGHSH, CDR2 LQKENI. CDR3 length: 14 residues. The CDR3 bases are TGTGCCAGCTCACCGGGACAGGGAGATGAAAAACTGTTTTTT. Translating it yields CASSPGQGDEKLFF.